Each of the 8 T cell receptor beta chains below was sequenced from the same sample in a study of OX40 agonist ivuxolimab in advanced cancers. This table comes from immunoSEQ multiplex PCR, and its TCRdb copy is limited to in-frame clones, with some not included. The data contain fewer than 65,000 clones, 85% to 90% of them singletons. The sample consisted of CD4+ or CD8+ T cells sorted from blood, taken in a trial of the OX40 agonist ivuxolimab. The origin of the receptors is an adult with an advanced solid tumor such as melanoma, head and neck, liver or kidney cancer.

CDR3 coding DNA: TGCGCCAGCAGCTTGGGCTCGGAGTACAATGAGCAGTTCTTC. Protein sequence: CASSLGSEYNEQFF. V is TRBV5-1 and J is TRBJ2-1; D is uncertain. The V gene lost 0 bases and the J gene lost 4 bases, with 8 bases spanning the gap. The length of the CDR3 is 14 residues. Germline V lookup: CDR1 SGHRS, CDR2 YFSETQ.

The chain has TRBV5-1 and TRBJ2-2, with D unclear. V shed 4 bases and J shed 4 bases, with 17 bases lying between them. This CDR3 comprises 16 residues. Germline CDR1 is SGHRS and CDR2 is YFSETQ. The CDR3 DNA reads TGCGCCAGCAGCCGCGCACAAAACGGCGTCACCGGGGAGCTGTTTTTT. Protein: CASSRAQNGVTGELFF.

The chain has TRBV7-8 and TRBJ2-3; TRBD2 might be the D (6 bases). The V end was cut by 1 base, the J end by 0 bases, with 8 bases between. Germline V CDR1 and CDR2: SGHVS, FQNEAQ. The CDR3 totals 15 residues. DNA of the CDR3: TGTGCCAGCAGCTTAGGGCGGGGAAGCACAGATACGCAGTATTTT. Protein sequence: CASSLGRGSTDTQYF. The variable domain in full, completed from reference TRBV7-8 and TRBJ2-3, reads GAGVSQSPRYKVAKRGQDVALRCDPISGHVSLFWYQQALGQGPEFLTYFQNEAQLDKSGLPSDRFFAERPEGSVSTLKIQRTQQEDSAVYLCASSLGRGSTDTQYFGPGTRLTVL.

V is TRBV6-5 and J is TRBJ1-5, with 10 bases identical to TRBD1. The junction had 1 base not matched to a gene; V was cut back by 5 bases and J by 0 bases. CDR1 MNHEY and CDR2 SVGAGI come from the germline V gene. This CDR3 contains 15 residues. The CDR3 DNA is TGTGCCAGCAGTCGACAGGGGGCTAGCAATCAGCCCCAGCATTTT. Translated: CASSRQGASNQPQHF.

The chain is built from TRBV28 and TRBJ1-3; 8 bases match TRBD1. Per the germline V gene, CDR1 is MDHEN and CDR2 is SYDVKM. J lost 0 bases, V lost 4 bases, and 5 bases had no gene match. CDR3 length: 16 residues. The DNA for the CDR3 is TGTGCCAGCAGTTCTCTAGGGACAGGCTCTGGAAACACCATATATTTT. This gives the protein CASSSLGTGSGNTIYF.

The J gene is TRBJ1-1, the V gene TRBV28; perhaps TRBD1 as D (6 bases). CDR1 is MDHEN, CDR2 SYDVKM, per germline. The germline V and J ends were trimmed by 7 bases and 5 bases, with 20 bases remaining between them. This CDR3 is built from 15 residues. CDR3 loop: CASTPGGGGRTEAFF. CDR3 bases: TGTGCCAGCACTCCTGGGGGCGGGGGGAGGACTGAAGCTTTCTTT. The variable domain in full, completed from reference TRBV28 and TRBJ1-1, reads DVKVTQSSRYLVKRTGEKVFLECVQDMDHENMFWYRQDPGLGLRLIYFSYDVKMKEKGDIPEGYSVSREKKERFSLILESASTNQTSMYLCASTPGGGGRTEAFFGQGTRLTVV.

The rearrangement uses TRBV28 and TRBJ1-3; TRBD1 might be the D (5 bases). Per the germline V gene, CDR1 is MDHEN and CDR2 is SYDVKM. There are 14 residues in the CDR3. V lost 10 bases and J lost 4, with 17 bases in between. CDR3 nucleotides: TGTGCCACCTACTCGGGGGGTCTCGGAAACACCATATATTTT. It codes for CATYSGGLGNTIYF.

The rearrangement uses TRBV15 and TRBJ2-1; the D gene is possibly TRBD1 (6 bases). Germline V lookup: CDR1 LNHNV, CDR2 YYDKDF (reference sequence). This CDR3 is built from 15 residues. V was shortened by 0 bases and J by 1 base, with 7 bases between the two germline ends. CDR3 in DNA: TGTGCCACCAGCAGAGATAGGGGGTCCTACAATGAGCAGTTCTTC. Translation gives CATSRDRGSYNEQFF.